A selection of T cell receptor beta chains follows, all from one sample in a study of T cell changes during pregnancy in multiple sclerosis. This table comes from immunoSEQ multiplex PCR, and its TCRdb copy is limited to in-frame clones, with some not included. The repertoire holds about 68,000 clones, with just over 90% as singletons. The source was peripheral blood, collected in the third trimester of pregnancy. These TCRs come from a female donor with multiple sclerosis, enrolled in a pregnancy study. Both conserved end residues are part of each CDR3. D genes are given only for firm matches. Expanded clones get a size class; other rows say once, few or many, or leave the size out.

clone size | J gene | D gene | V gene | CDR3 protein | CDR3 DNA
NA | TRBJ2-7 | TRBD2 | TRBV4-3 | CASSPQSGGKSYEQYF | TGCGCCAGCAGCCCGCAATCGGGGGGTAAATCCTACGAGCAGTACTTC
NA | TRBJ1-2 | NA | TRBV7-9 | CASSLADTYGYTF | TGTGCCAGCAGCTTGGCAGATACCTATGGCTACACCTTC
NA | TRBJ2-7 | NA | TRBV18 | CATQGQGGYEQYF | TGTGCCACCCAGGGGCAGGGCGGATACGAGCAGTACTTC
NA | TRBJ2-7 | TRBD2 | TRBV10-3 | CAISEGREIYEQYF | TGTGCCATCAGTGAGGGGCGGGAGATCTACGAGCAGTACTTC
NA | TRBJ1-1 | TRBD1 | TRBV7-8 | CASSQPPGTGVNTEAFF | TGTGCCAGCAGCCAACCTCCAGGGACAGGGGTAAACACTGAAGCTTTCTTT
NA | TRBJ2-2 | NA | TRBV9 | CASSVGTLNTGELFF | TGTGCCAGCAGCGTCGGGACATTAAACACCGGGGAGCTGTTTTTT
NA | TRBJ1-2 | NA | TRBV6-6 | CASSYSEGSYGYTF | TGTGCCAGCAGTTACTCGGAGGGCTCCTATGGCTACACCTTC
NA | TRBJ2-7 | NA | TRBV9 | CASSVGDTYEQYF | TGTGCCAGCAGCGTAGGAGATACCTACGAGCAGTACTTC
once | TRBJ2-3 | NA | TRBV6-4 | CASSDSLWPSSTDTQYF | TGTGCCAGCAGTGACTCGTTATGGCCTTCCAGCACAGATACGCAGTATTTT
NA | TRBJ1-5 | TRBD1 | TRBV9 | CASSARDRGQPQHF | TGTGCCAGCAGCGCCCGGGACAGGGGACAGCCCCAGCATTTT
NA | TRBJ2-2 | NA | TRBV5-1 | CASAFSGVSGSSTGELFF | TGCGCCAGCGCTTTTTCCGGGGTCTCCGGATCGTCCACCGGGGAGCTGTTTTTT
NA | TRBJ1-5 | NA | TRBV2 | CATLREVNQPQHF | TGTGCCACCCTCCGGGAGGTCAATCAGCCCCAGCATTTT
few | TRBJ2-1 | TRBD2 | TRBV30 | CAWTPGLAREQFF | TGTGCCTGGACCCCTGGACTAGCCCGGGAGCAGTTCTTC
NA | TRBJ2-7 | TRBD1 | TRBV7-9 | CASSRDSPYEQYF | TGTGCCAGCAGCAGGGACAGCCCCTACGAGCAGTACTTC
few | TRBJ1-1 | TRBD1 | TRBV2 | CASSVGTGTEAFF | TGTGCCAGCAGTGTTGGGACAGGCACTGAAGCTTTCTTT
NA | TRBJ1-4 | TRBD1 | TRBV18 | CASSPRTGEKLFF | TGTGCCAGCTCACCGCGGACAGGGGAAAAACTGTTTTTT
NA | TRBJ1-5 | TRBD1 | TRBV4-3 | CASSKTTGGRQPQHF | TGCGCCAGCAGCAAAACTACAGGGGGCCGGCAGCCCCAGCATTTT
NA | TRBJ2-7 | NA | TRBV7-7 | CASSFGLFNEQYF | TGTGCCAGCAGCTTCGGTCTTTTCAACGAGCAGTACTTC
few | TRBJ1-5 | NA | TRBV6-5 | CASSYSEGNQPQHF | TGTGCCAGCAGTTACTCGGAGGGCAATCAGCCCCAGCATTTT
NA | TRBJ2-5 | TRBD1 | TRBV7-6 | CASSLSGGQETQYF | TGTGCCAGCAGCTTATCAGGGGGTCAGGAGACCCAGTACTTC
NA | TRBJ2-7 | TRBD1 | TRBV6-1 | CASGQGTYEQYF | TGTGCCAGCGGACAGGGTACTTACGAGCAGTACTTC
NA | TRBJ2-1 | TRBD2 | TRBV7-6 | CASTQTGLAGNEQFF | TGTGCCAGCACCCAAACCGGACTAGCGGGAAATGAGCAGTTCTTC
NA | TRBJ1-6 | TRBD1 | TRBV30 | CAWEGQGNSPLHF | TGTGCCTGGGAGGGACAGGGAAATTCACCCCTCCACTTT
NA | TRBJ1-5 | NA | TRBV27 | CASSPDTGNQPQHF | TGTGCCAGCAGTCCCGACACGGGCAATCAGCCCCAGCATTTT
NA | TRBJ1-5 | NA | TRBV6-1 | CASSENQGWGQPQHF | TGTGCCAGCAGTGAAAATCAGGGGTGGGGTCAGCCCCAGCATTTT